This TCR beta chain was sequenced during a study of blood T cell repertoires in COVID-19. Trimming took off 1 base at V and 4 bases at J, with 11 bases between the two ends. Germline CDR1 is SGHDT and CDR2 is YYEEEE. CDR3 length: 15 amino acids. Method: immunoSEQ multiplex PCR; TCRdb's copy keeps in-frame clones and lacks some. The sample has under 150,000 clones, approximately 80% seen once; the top ten hold 3% to 4.5%. The chain uses TRBV5-6 and TRBJ1-4, with D tentatively TRBD1 (5 bases). The sequencing sample was made of peripheral blood. The sequence was collected from an elderly woman with acute or convalescent COVID-19. CDR3 in amino acids: CASSLYGQGNEKLFF. The DNA of the CDR3 is TGTGCCAGCAGCTTGTATGGGCAGGGTAATGAAAAACTGTTTTTT.